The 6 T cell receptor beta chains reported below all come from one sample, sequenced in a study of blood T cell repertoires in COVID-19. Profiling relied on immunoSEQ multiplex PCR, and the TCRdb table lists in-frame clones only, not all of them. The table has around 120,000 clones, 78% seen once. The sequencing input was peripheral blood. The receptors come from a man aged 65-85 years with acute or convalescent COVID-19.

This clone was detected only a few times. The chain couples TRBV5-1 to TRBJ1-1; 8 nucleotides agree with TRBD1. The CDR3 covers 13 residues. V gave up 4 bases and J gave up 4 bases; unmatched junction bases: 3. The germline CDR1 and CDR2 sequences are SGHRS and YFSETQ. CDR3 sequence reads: CASSAGGGTEAFF. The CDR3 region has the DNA TGCGCCAGCAGCGCAGGGGGCGGCACTGAAGCTTTCTTT.

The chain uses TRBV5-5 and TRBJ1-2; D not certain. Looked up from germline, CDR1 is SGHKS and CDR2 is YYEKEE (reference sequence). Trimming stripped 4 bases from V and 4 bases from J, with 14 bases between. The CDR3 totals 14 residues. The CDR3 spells CASSSQADGYGYTF. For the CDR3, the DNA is TGTGCCAGCAGCAGCCAGGCAGATGGCTATGGCTACACCTTC.

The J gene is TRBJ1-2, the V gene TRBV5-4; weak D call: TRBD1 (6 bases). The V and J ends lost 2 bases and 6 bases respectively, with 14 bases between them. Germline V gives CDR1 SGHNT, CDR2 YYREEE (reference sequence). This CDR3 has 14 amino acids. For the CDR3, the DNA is TGTGCCAGCAGCTTTACACAGGGTACCAATGGCTACACCTTC. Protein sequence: CASSFTQGTNGYTF.

The CDR3 DNA reads as TGCGCCAGCAGCCAAGAAAGACAGGGGTTCGATACGCAGTATTTT. Amino acids: CASSQERQGFDTQYF. This chain uses TRBV4-3 with TRBJ2-3, with TRBD1 matching 8 bases. The CDR3 is 15 residues long. The germline gives CDR1 LGHNA, CDR2 YSLEER. V trimming: 0 bases; J trimming: 6 bases; junction bases outside the gene matches: 5.

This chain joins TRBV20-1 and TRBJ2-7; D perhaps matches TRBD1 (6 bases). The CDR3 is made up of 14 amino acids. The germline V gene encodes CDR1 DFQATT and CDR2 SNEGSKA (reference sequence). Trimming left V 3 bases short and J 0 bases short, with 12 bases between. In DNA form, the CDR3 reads TGCAGTGCTAGTGGGACACTGACCTCCTACGAGCAGTACTTC. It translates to CSASGTLTSYEQYF.

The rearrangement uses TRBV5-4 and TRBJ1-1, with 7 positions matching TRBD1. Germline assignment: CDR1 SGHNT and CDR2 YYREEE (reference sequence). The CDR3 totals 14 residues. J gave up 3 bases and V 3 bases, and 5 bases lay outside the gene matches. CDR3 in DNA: TGTGCCAGCAGCTCCACACAGGGGTACACTGAAGCTTTCTTT. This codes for CASSSTQGYTEAFF.